This T cell receptor beta chain was retrieved from a study of T cells in Graves' hyperthyroidism and ophthalmopathy. This clonotype was detected only a few times. Germline V gene data show CDR1 as MNHNS and CDR2 as SASEGT. V shed 5 bases and J shed 3 bases, with 11 bases lying between them. This CDR3 spans 13 amino acids. The CDR3 regions of TCR beta were amplified from RNA transcripts. HTBI primers were the set used in a first-round RT-PCR of the TCR CDR3. MiXCR was run by TCRdb on the multiplex PCR reads, yielding one entry per CDR3 protein. Among 300,000 or so distinct CDR3 sequences listed, about 15% were seen once.

J is TRBJ2-7 and V is TRBV6-1; D is possibly TRBD2 (6 bases). Sequencing used blood. This sequence originates from a woman between 55 and 75 years old with Graves' ophthalmopathy. For the CDR3, the DNA is TGTGCCAGCAGTACGGGAGTCCTCTACGAGCAGTACTTC. It specifies CASSTGVLYEQYF.